Shown below are 19 T cell receptor beta chains from a single sample sequenced in a study of shared clonotypes between healthy human individuals. TCRdb's table, derived via immunoSEQ multiplex PCR, lists solely in-frame clones and lacks some. The repertoire consists of over a million clones, with about 96% occurring once and the leading ten covering 1.2%. Material: naive CD4+ T cells sorted from blood. The subset here: CD45RA+ positively selected. The receptor source for this set is a man aged 25 to 45 in good health.

The chain links TRBV18 to TRBJ1-1; 9 nucleotides match TRBD1. Trimming removed 5 bases from V and 1 base from J; junction bases left unmatched: 8. Germline V gene sequence: CDR1 KGHSH, CDR2 LQKENI. The CDR3 loop spans 16 amino acids. CDR3 in amino acids: CASSSGTGRTNTEAFF. DNA for the CDR3: TGTGCCAGCTCATCCGGGACAGGGAGGACGAACACTGAAGCTTTCTTT.

The J gene is TRBJ2-2, the V gene TRBV30; TRBD2 matches 7 bases. This CDR3 has 16 residues. Trimming removed 0 bases from V and 4 bases from J; junction bases left unmatched: 8. In germline, CDR1 is GTSNPN, CDR2 SVGIG (reference sequence). Written as DNA, the CDR3 is TGTGCCTGGAGTGTACGGGCGGGAGTTAGCACCGGGGAGCTGTTTTTT. This encodes CAWSVRAGVSTGELFF.

This chain uses TRBV7-2 with TRBJ2-1; 7 bases agree with TRBD2. This CDR3 spans 15 amino acids. Trimming at V came to 8 bases and at J to 5 bases, leaving 12 bases not matched to a gene. Germline-derived CDR1 and CDR2 are SGHTA and FQGNSA. CDR3 loop: CASSPFSGANNEQFF. CDR3 bases: TGTGCCAGCTCACCATTCAGCGGGGCAAACAATGAGCAGTTCTTC.

The J gene is TRBJ1-2, the V gene TRBV2, with D possibly matching TRBD1 (5 bases). Trimming cost V 1 base and J 4 bases, with 13 bases left between them. CDR1 and CDR2 (germline): SNHLY, FYNNEI. This CDR3 spans 15 amino acids. The CDR3 loop reads CASSEEGEHGYGYTF. The CDR3, as DNA: TGTGCCAGCAGTGAAGAAGGGGAGCACGGCTATGGCTACACCTTC.

The chain links TRBV10-3 to TRBJ2-3; tentative D call: TRBD1 (5 bases). This CDR3 spans 15 amino acids. The germline gives CDR1 ENHRY, CDR2 SYGVKD. The V and J ends lost 5 bases and 4 bases respectively, with 16 bases between them. CDR3 protein: CAISQGLTLADTQYF. The CDR3 nucleotides are TGTGCCATCAGTCAGGGCCTGACCCTGGCAGATACGCAGTATTTT.

The chain is built from TRBV10-3 and TRBJ2-5; perhaps D is TRBD1 or TRBD2 (5 bases each). The V gene lost 4 bases and the J gene lost 5 bases, with 14 bases spanning the gap. The CDR3 is made up of 14 amino acids. The germline V gene encodes CDR1 ENHRY and CDR2 SYGVKD. The CDR3 sequence: CAISAGSGGETQYF. The DNA for the CDR3 is TGTGCCATCAGTGCAGGGAGCGGTGGGGAGACCCAGTACTTC.

This sequence joins TRBV11-2 and TRBJ1-4, with 8 bases matching TRBD1. With V trimmed by 3 bases and J by 10 bases, 7 bases remained unmatched. CDR1 is SGHAT, CDR2 FQNNGV, per germline. The CDR3 has 14 amino acids. The CDR3: CASSFPGQDRKLFF. CDR3 bases: TGTGCCAGCAGCTTCCCGGGACAGGATAGAAAACTGTTTTTT.

The rearrangement joins TRBV5-4 to TRBJ2-5, with D unresolved. This CDR3 has 13 residues. The germline gives CDR1 SGHNT, CDR2 YYREEE (reference sequence). The germline V and J ends were trimmed by 6 bases and 4 bases, with 13 bases remaining between them. As DNA, the CDR3 is TGTGCCAGCACCGTCGAGGTGACAGAGACCCAGTACTTC. It translates to CASTVEVTETQYF. Using reference TRBV5-4 and TRBJ2-5 for the parts outside the CDR3, the full variable domain is ETGVTQSPTHLIKTRGQQVTLRCSSQSGHNTVSWYQQALGQGPQFIFQYYREEENGRGNFPPRFSGLQFPNYSSELNVNALELDDSALYLCASTVEVTETQYFGPGTRLLVL.

In its sample, this clone was seen once. The chain combines TRBV27 with TRBJ2-3; D unresolved. Trimming shortened V by 3 bases and J by 0 bases, and 4 bases separated the two germline ends. Germline V gives CDR1 MNHEY, CDR2 SMNVEV (reference sequence). The CDR3 runs to 13 residues. CDR3 in amino acids: CASSFSSTDTQYF. As DNA, the CDR3 is TGTGCCAGCAGTTTTTCGAGCACAGATACGCAGTATTTT.

J is TRBJ2-1 and V is TRBV28; perhaps TRBD2 as D (6 bases). From germline, CDR1 is MDHEN and CDR2 SYDVKM. The CDR3 runs to 18 residues. V was cut by 3 bases and J by 9 bases, with 27 bases left in between. CDR3 loop: CASSFQTGVLPRGGEQFF. The CDR3 nucleotides are TGTGCCAGCAGTTTCCAAACGGGAGTGTTACCTAGGGGTGGTGAGCAGTTCTTC.

V is TRBV7-9 and J is TRBJ2-1; possible D gene TRBD2, 5 bases. This CDR3 has 16 amino acids. The V and J ends lost 1 base and 1 base respectively, with 11 bases between them. CDR1 and CDR2 (germline): SEHNR, FQNEAQ (reference sequence). The CDR3 region is CASSLGAGISYNEQFF. The CDR3 DNA sequence: TGTGCCAGCAGCTTAGGGGCGGGTATATCCTACAATGAGCAGTTCTTC. Together with reference TRBV7-9 and TRBJ2-1, the CDR3 gives the full variable domain: DTGVSQNPRHKITKRGQNVTFRCDPISEHNRLYWYRQTLGQGPEFLTYFQNEAQLEKSRLLSDRFSAERPKGSFSTLEIQRTEQGDSAMYLCASSLGAGISYNEQFFGPGTRLTVL.

This chain connects TRBV7-2 to TRBJ2-5, with 13 bases lining up with TRBD2. Losses at the gene ends were 5 bases for V and 3 bases for J; bases not matched to a gene: 9. CDR1 is SGHTA and CDR2 is FQGNSA in the germline V gene. The CDR3 is made up of 17 amino acids. The DNA for the CDR3 is TGTGCCAGCAGCCTAATGATTGGACTAGCGGGAGAAGAGACCCAGTACTTC. It is translated as CASSLMIGLAGEETQYF.

The chain recombines TRBV7-3 with TRBJ2-5; 9 nucleotides match TRBD1. V dropped 4 bases and J dropped 3; count of bases not matched to a gene: 3. There are 14 residues in the CDR3. Germline lookup yields CDR1 SGHTA and CDR2 FQGTGA. The CDR3 loop is CASSWTGDEETQYF. The CDR3 DNA reads TGTGCCAGCAGCTGGACAGGGGATGAAGAGACCCAGTACTTC. Complete variable domain (other parts from reference TRBV7-3 and TRBJ2-5): GAGVSQTPSNKVTEKGKYVELRCDPISGHTALYWYRQSLGQGPEFLIYFQGTGAADDSGLPNDRFFAVRPEGSVSTLKIQRTERGDSAVYLCASSWTGDEETQYFGPGTRLLVL.

The chain is built from TRBV11-3 and TRBJ2-2, with D maybe TRBD2 (6 bases). The germline gives CDR1 SGHNT, CDR2 YENEEA. Trimming left V 1 base short and J 4 bases short, with 10 bases between. The CDR3 spans 15 residues. This chain's CDR3 is CASSLVRGGTGELFF. Written as DNA, the CDR3 is TGTGCCAGCAGCTTAGTGCGGGGAGGCACCGGGGAGCTGTTTTTT.

The J gene is TRBJ2-3, the V gene TRBV6-1; D gene ambiguous. Germline V gene sequence: CDR1 MNHNS, CDR2 SASEGT. Trimming pared 2 bases from V and 5 bases from J, leaving 11 bases between. CDR3 length: 14 amino acids. CDR3 region: CASSESIRVDTQYF. CDR3 DNA: TGTGCCAGCAGTGAAAGTATTAGGGTAGATACGCAGTATTTT.

The rearrangement uses TRBV7-9 and TRBJ1-5; D is uncertain. Trimming removed 5 bases at V and 4 bases at J, with 6 bases between. This CDR3 comprises 12 residues. Germline CDR1 is SEHNR and CDR2 is FQNEAQ (reference sequence). The CDR3 region has the DNA TGTGCCAGCAGCCGGGAGAATCAGCCCCAGCATTTT. This gives the protein CASSRENQPQHF.

The chain uses TRBV28 and TRBJ2-7; D call uncertain. The V gene's germline CDR1 is MDHEN and CDR2 SYDVKM. The CDR3 spans 15 residues. Trimming shortened V by 6 bases and J by 0 bases, and 15 bases separated the two germline ends. The CDR3 here is CASSTTGLRSYEQYF. The CDR3 DNA is TGTGCCAGCAGCACCACGGGCCTCCGCTCCTACGAGCAGTACTTC.

A note on this clone: The same CDR3 can be traced to other DNA sequences in this sample. The chain couples TRBV15 to TRBJ2-5, with D perhaps being TRBD1 or TRBD2 (5 bases each). This CDR3 spans 13 amino acids. The germline CDR1 and CDR2 sequences are LNHNV and YYDKDF (reference sequence). The V end lost 8 bases, the J end lost 4 bases, and 14 bases lay between the germline ends. CDR3 sequence (DNA): TGTGCCACCTCCCCCGGGGCCCGAGAGACCCAGTACTTC. Protein product: CATSPGARETQYF.

This sequence joins TRBV9 and TRBJ2-2; the D gene is possibly TRBD1 (6 bases). Germline CDR1 and CDR2: SGDLS and YYNGEE. CDR3 length: 16 residues. V gave up 0 bases and J gave up 0 bases, with 9 bases separating them. The CDR3 DNA reads TGTGCCAGCAGCGTAGGGTGGGACACGAACACCGGGGAGCTGTTTTTT. Its translation is CASSVGWDTNTGELFF.